Listed here are 18 T cell receptor beta chains from one sample, sequenced in a study of technical replicates of blood from a handful of donors. TCRdb's copy holds only in-frame clones and misses some; the assay was immunoSEQ multiplex PCR. The table lists under 90,000 clones, around 90% of them singletons. Material: T cells isolated from PBMCs. Every receptor here comes from a human donor in good health.

The chain carries TRBV29-1 and TRBJ1-6; D may be TRBD1 (5 bases). The V and J ends lost 4 bases and 8 bases respectively, with 12 bases between them. Germline CDR1 reads SQVTM; CDR2 reads ANQGSEA. This CDR3 has 13 residues. The DNA for the CDR3 is TGCAGCGTTGGGGGCAGCCCAGATTCACCCCTCCACTTT. It translates to CSVGGSPDSPLHF.

The rearrangement joins TRBV7-9 to TRBJ1-1; possibly TRBD1 for D (5 bases). The CDR3 is made up of 14 amino acids. Trimming cost V 5 bases and J 6 bases, with 16 bases left between them. Germline CDR1 reads SEHNR; CDR2 reads FQNEAQ (reference sequence). CDR3 region: CASSRVGGGPEAFF. For the CDR3, the DNA is TGTGCCAGCAGCCGCGTGGGGGGAGGGCCTGAAGCTTTCTTT.

V gene TRBV9 combines with J gene TRBJ1-1, with 8 nucleotides matching TRBD1. J was trimmed by 4 bases and V by 4 bases; bases with no gene match: 6. The CDR3 runs 14 residues. Germline-derived CDR1 and CDR2 are SGDLS and YYNGEE. CDR3 sequence (DNA): TGTGCCAGCAGCCCTATGACAGGGGCCACTGAAGCTTTCTTT. This gives the protein CASSPMTGATEAFF.

This clone was recorded a few times. The chain carries TRBV19 and TRBJ1-1, with D tentatively TRBD1 (6 bases). Germline values: CDR1 LNHDA, CDR2 SQIVND (reference sequence). The CDR3 runs 14 residues. V lost 5 bases and J lost 6, with 16 bases in between. CDR3 in DNA: TGTGCCAGTAGTCCACAGGGAACAGCGGCTGAAGCTTTCTTT. Amino acids: CASSPQGTAAEAFF.

This clone was observed a handful of times. This chain links TRBV11-2 with TRBJ2-1, with TRBD1 matching 10 bases. The germline V gene encodes CDR1 SGHAT and CDR2 FQNNGV. The V gene end was trimmed by 5 bases and the J gene end by 7 bases; junction bases not matched to a gene: 8. CDR3 length: 15 residues. The CDR3 nucleotides are TGTGCCAGCAGCCTCGGGACAGGGGTCCGGAATGAGCAGTTCTTC. Its translation: CASSLGTGVRNEQFF.

The chain combines TRBV10-1 with TRBJ2-7; 12 nucleotides match TRBD2. The CDR3 spans 17 residues. The V gene's germline CDR1 is WNHNN and CDR2 SYGVQD (reference sequence). V lost 2 bases and J lost 2; bases outside the gene matches: 7. CDR3 sequence reads: CASSEITRLAGAYEQYF. The DNA of the CDR3 is TGCGCCAGCAGTGAGATTACTAGACTAGCGGGGGCCTACGAGCAGTACTTC.

The chain uses TRBV10-2 and TRBJ2-5; the D is unclear. Germline V gene data show CDR1 as WSHSY and CDR2 as SAAADI. V was shortened by 7 bases and J by 5 bases, with 8 bases between the two germline ends. The CDR3 contains 11 residues. The CDR3 region is CASILGETQYF. CDR3 sequence (DNA): TGCGCCAGCATTCTTGGCGAGACCCAGTACTTC.

This clone has just one count. This rearrangement joins TRBV23-1 to TRBJ2-2; D unresolved. TRBV23-1 is sorted into the ORF group, with uncertain function. The germline V and J ends were trimmed by 4 bases and 4 bases, with 19 bases remaining between them. The CDR3 runs 17 residues. CDR3 DNA sequence: TGCGCCAGCAGTCCTCCGGTGTCGGGTAGTGGCACCGGGGAGCTGTTTTTT. Translated, it gives CASSPPVSGSGTGELFF.

The chain employs TRBV28 and TRBJ1-1, with TRBD1 identical over 7 bases. Looked up from germline, CDR1 is MDHEN and CDR2 is SYDVKM. V was clipped by 4 bases and J by 9 bases; unmatched bases: 11. The CDR3 covers 14 residues. CDR3 protein: CASSSGQESNKAFF. The CDR3 DNA follows: TGTGCCAGCAGTTCAGGACAGGAATCTAACAAAGCTTTCTTT.

The chain links TRBV5-4 to TRBJ2-1, with D possibly being TRBD1 (6 bases). This CDR3 is 11 amino acids long. Germline CDR1 is SGHNT and CDR2 is YYREEE (reference sequence). V was clipped by 7 bases and J by 4 bases, with 6 bases between them. CDR3 coding DNA: TGTGCCAGCCAGGGGTACAATGAGCAGTTCTTC. Translated, it gives CASQGYNEQFF.

The CDR3 region is CASSQEKRQETQYF. The CDR3 DNA reads as TGCGCCAGCAGCCAAGAAAAGCGCCAAGAGACCCAGTACTTC. The rearrangement uses TRBV4-1 and TRBJ2-5, with unresolved D. The V gene's germline CDR1 is MGHRA and CDR2 YSYEKL. The CDR3 length is 14 residues. V dropped 0 bases and J dropped 1 base, with 6 bases sitting between them.

The chain links TRBV6-5 to TRBJ1-2; possible D gene TRBD1, 6 bases. Between the trimmed V and J ends, which lost 5 bases and 4 bases, there was a span of 11 bases. The CDR3 is made up of 13 amino acids. Looked up from germline, CDR1 is MNHEY and CDR2 is SVGAGI. CDR3 loop: CASSAQGVYGYTF. CDR3 coding DNA: TGTGCCAGCAGTGCACAGGGTGTCTATGGCTACACCTTC.

The chain uses TRBV19 and TRBJ2-2; TRBD2 matches 7 bases. The germline CDR1 and CDR2 sequences are LNHDA and SQIVND (reference sequence). Losses at the gene ends were 5 bases for V and 6 bases for J; bases not matched to a gene: 9. This CDR3 contains 15 residues. The CDR3 here is CASSAAGASAGELFF. CDR3 in DNA: TGTGCCAGTAGTGCGGCGGGAGCTTCCGCCGGGGAGCTGTTTTTT.

CDR3 sequence (DNA): TGTGCCAGCAATAGACAAGCATATAGCAATCAGCCCCAGCATTTT. This translates into CASNRQAYSNQPQHF. The rearrangement joins TRBV28 to TRBJ1-5; D call uncertain. Looked up from germline, CDR1 is MDHEN and CDR2 is SYDVKM. The CDR3 length is 15 residues. V dropped 7 bases and J dropped 0 bases, with 13 bases sitting between them.

V gene TRBV4-2 combines with J gene TRBJ2-7; TRBD2 might be the D (5 bases). The CDR3 sequence is 14 residues long. Germline loops: CDR1 LGHNA, CDR2 YNFKEQ. V shed 4 bases and J shed 6 bases, with 16 bases lying between them. The CDR3 loop reads CASSRRSNAGEQYF. Written as DNA, the CDR3 is TGTGCCAGCAGCCGCCGATCTAACGCGGGCGAGCAGTACTTC.

The J gene is TRBJ2-3, the V gene TRBV11-1; 8 bases line up with TRBD2. J was trimmed by 1 base and V by 0 bases; bases with no gene match: 0. The CDR3 length is 15 residues. Germline-derived CDR1 and CDR2 are SGHAT and FQDESV (reference sequence). Written as DNA, the CDR3 is TGTGCCAGCAGCTTAGCTAGCGGGGGCACAGATACGCAGTATTTT. Translation: CASSLASGGTDTQYF.

This chain joins TRBV12-1 and TRBJ2-5; the table's TRBD2 call for D was not verified on the DNA. TRBV12-1 is a documented pseudogene. The CDR3 length is 17 residues. This chain's CDR3 is CASSWGLAGDGQETQYF. Here the CDR3 DNA reads TGTGCCAGCAGCTGGGGACTAGCGGGAGATGGGCAAGAGACCCAGTACTTC.

V and J are TRBV5-4 and TRBJ2-5, with a tentative D call TRBD2 (5 bases). TRBJ2-7 matches the DNA end more closely, so the J call is doubtful. The CDR3 loop spans 14 amino acids. Looked up from germline, CDR1 is SGHNT and CDR2 is YYREEE (reference sequence). The CDR3 here is CASSLAEGSDEQYF. In DNA form, the CDR3 reads TGTGCCAGCAGCTTGGCTGAGGGTAGCGACGAGCAGTACTTC.